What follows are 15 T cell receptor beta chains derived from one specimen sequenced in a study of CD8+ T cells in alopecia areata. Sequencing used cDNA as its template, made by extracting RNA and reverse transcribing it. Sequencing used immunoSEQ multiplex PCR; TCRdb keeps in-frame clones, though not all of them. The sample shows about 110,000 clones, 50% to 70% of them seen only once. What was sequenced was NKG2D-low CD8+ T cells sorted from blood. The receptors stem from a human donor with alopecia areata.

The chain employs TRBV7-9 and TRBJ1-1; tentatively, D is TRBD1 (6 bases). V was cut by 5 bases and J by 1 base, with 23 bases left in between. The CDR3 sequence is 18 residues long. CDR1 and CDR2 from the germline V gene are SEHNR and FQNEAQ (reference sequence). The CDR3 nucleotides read TGTGCCAGCAGCCTACCCCTTGGAGCAGACAGGACGAACACTGAAGCTTTCTTT. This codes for CASSLPLGADRTNTEAFF.

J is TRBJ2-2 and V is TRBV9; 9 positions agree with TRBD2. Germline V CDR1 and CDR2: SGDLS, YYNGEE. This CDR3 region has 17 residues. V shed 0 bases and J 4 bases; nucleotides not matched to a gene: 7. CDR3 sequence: CASSVGAASGATGELFF. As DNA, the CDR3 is TGTGCCAGCAGCGTAGGCGCGGCTAGCGGGGCCACCGGGGAGCTGTTTTTT.

The CDR3 loop is CASSLTAGRATYEQYF. The CDR3 DNA follows: TGCGCCAGCAGCCTGACTGCAGGGAGAGCGACCTACGAGCAGTACTTC. The J gene is TRBJ2-7, the V gene TRBV5-1, with D tentatively TRBD1 or TRBD2 (5 bases each). CDR1 is SGHRS and CDR2 is YFSETQ in the germline V gene. The V end was cut by 4 bases, the J end by 2 bases, with 19 bases between. The CDR3 extends over 16 amino acids.

The CDR3 loop reads CASSPGTSGILTDTQYF. DNA for the CDR3: TGTGCCAGCAGTCCGGGGACTAGCGGGATCCTCACAGATACGCAGTATTTT. This chain connects TRBV27 to TRBJ2-3, with 13 bases aligning to TRBD2. The V gene's germline CDR1 is MNHEY and CDR2 SMNVEV (reference sequence). The ends lost 5 bases at V and 2 bases at J; junction bases unmatched: 7. This CDR3 contains 17 residues.

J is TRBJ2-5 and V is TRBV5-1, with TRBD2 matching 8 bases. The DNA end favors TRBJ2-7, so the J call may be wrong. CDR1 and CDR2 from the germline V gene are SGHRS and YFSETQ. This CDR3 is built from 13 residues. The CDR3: CASQSGSGYEQYF. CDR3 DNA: TGCGCCAGCCAAAGCGGGAGTGGTTACGAGCAGTACTTC.

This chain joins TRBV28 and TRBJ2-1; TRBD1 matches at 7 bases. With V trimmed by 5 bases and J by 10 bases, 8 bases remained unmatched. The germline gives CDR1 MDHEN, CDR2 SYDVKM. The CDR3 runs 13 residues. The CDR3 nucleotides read TGTGCCAGCAGTCCATTAGACAGGGACGAGCAGTTCTTC. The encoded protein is CASSPLDRDEQFF.

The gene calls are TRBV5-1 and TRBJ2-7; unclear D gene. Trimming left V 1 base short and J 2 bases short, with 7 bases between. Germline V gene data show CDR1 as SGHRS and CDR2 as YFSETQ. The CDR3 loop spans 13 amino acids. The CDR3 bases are TGCGCCAGCAGCTTGAACTCCGCCTACGAGCAGTACTTC. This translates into CASSLNSAYEQYF.

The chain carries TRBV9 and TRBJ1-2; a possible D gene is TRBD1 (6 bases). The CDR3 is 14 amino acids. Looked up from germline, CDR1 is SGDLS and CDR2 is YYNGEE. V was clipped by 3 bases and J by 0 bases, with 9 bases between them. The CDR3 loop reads CASSAGTSNYGYTF. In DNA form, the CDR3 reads TGTGCCAGCAGCGCCGGGACATCTAACTATGGCTACACCTTC.

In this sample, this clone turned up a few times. The CDR3 nucleotides are TGTGCCAGCACCCGAGGGGCCAACACTGAAGCTTTCTTT. Amino acid sequence: CASTRGANTEAFF. The V and J genes are TRBV7-8 and TRBJ1-1; tentatively, D is TRBD1 (5 bases). This CDR3 has 13 residues. CDR1 and CDR2 (germline): SGHVS, FQNEAQ. The V end was cut by 7 bases, the J end by 2 bases, with 11 bases between.

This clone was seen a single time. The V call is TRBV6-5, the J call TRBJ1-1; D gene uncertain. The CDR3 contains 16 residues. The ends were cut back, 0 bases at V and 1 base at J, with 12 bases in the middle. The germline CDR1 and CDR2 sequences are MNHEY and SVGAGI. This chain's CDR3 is CASSYSRDSGNTEAFF. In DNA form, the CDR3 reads TGTGCCAGCAGTTACTCAAGGGATAGTGGGAACACTGAAGCTTTCTTT.

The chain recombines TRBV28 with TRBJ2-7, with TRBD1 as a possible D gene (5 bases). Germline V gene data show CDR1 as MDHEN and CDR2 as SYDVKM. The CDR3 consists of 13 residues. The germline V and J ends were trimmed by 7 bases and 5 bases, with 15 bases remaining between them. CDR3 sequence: CASTLTQGNEQYF. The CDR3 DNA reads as TGTGCCAGCACCCTTACTCAGGGAAACGAGCAGTACTTC. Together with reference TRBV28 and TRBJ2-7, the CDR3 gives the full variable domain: DVKVTQSSRYLVKRTGEKVFLECVQDMDHENMFWYRQDPGLGLRLIYFSYDVKMKEKGDIPEGYSVSREKKERFSLILESASTNQTSMYLCASTLTQGNEQYFGPGTRLTVT.

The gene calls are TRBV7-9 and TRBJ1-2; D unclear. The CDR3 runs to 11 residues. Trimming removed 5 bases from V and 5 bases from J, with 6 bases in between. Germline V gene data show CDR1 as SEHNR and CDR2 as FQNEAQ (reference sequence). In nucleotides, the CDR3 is TGTGCCAGCAGCCCTGGATATGGCTACACCTTC. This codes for CASSPGYGYTF.

CDR3 sequence: CASGMGRGPYEQYF. The CDR3 DNA reads TGTGCCAGCGGCATGGGCAGGGGGCCTTACGAGCAGTACTTC. The chain links TRBV27 to TRBJ2-7, with 8 bases aligning to TRBD1. Per germline, CDR1 MNHEY and CDR2 SMNVEV (reference sequence). There are 14 residues in the CDR3. The ends lost 8 bases at V and 4 bases at J; junction bases unmatched: 10.

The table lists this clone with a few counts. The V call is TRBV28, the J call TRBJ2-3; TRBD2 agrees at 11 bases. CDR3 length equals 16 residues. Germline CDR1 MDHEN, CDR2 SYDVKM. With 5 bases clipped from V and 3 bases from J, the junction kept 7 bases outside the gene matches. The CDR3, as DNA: TGTGCCAGCAGTCCCCTAGCGGGAGGCGGAACAGATACGCAGTATTTT. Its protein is CASSPLAGGGTDTQYF. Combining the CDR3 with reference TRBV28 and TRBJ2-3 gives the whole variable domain DVKVTQSSRYLVKRTGEKVFLECVQDMDHENMFWYRQDPGLGLRLIYFSYDVKMKEKGDIPEGYSVSREKKERFSLILESASTNQTSMYLCASSPLAGGGTDTQYFGPGTRLTVL.

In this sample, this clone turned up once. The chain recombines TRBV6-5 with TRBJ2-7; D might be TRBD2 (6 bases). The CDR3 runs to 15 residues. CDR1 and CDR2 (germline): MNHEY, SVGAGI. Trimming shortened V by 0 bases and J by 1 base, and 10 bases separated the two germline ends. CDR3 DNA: TGTGCCAGCAGTTACTCGAATAGCGGATCCTACGAGCAGTACTTC. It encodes CASSYSNSGSYEQYF.